This TCR beta chain was sequenced during a study of shared clonotypes between healthy human individuals. Whole-study findings and limits: The study's rarefaction showed incomplete sorted-subset sequencing despite large depth. Sampling covered nothing but blood. Tissue TCR repertoires likely differ from those found in blood.

Points on this clone: The antigen remains unidentified.

Using immunoSEQ multiplex PCR, the repertoire was profiled, and TCRdb retains in-frame clones only, with some absent. The profile shows about 640,000 clones, 72% of them singletons. The TCR originated in a woman aged 25 to 39 in good health. Specimen: memory CD4+ T cells sorted from blood. Subset reported: CD45RA-negative fraction.

In DNA, the CDR3 is TGTGCCAGCAGCTTGGCCGCGAGTGGGAGCGGACAAGAGACCCAGTACTTC. Translation: CASSLAASGSGQETQYF. The chain joins TRBV5-6 to TRBJ2-5; a possible D gene is TRBD2 (5 bases). V was pared by 0 bases and J by 2 bases, with 17 bases between. The CDR3 is made up of 17 amino acids. Germline V CDR1 and CDR2: SGHDT, YYEEEE.